These T cell receptor beta chains were read from a single sample in a study of OX40 agonist ivuxolimab in advanced cancers. Sequenced by immunoSEQ multiplex PCR; TCRdb stores in-frame clones only, minus some. The table records some 19,000 clones, about two thirds of them present only once. The specimen comprised CD4+ or CD8+ T cells sorted from blood, sampled in a trial of the OX40 agonist ivuxolimab. These receptors were taken from an adult with an advanced solid tumor such as melanoma, head and neck, liver or kidney cancer. CDR3s include the opening cysteine and the closing phenylalanine or tryptophan. The D gene is left open where the match is weak. Only some rows state a clone size, as once, few, many or a class for expanded clones.

cdr3_aa cdr3_nt v_call d_call j_call clone_size cdr3_length
CASSWLSSGNTEAFF TGTGCCAGTAGTTGGCTTTCGTCGGGGAACACTGAAGCTTTCTTT TRBV19 - TRBJ1-1 - 15
CASSFGTGPRVEQFF TGTGCCAGCAGCTTTGGGACAGGGCCCCGCGTGGAGCAGTTCTTC TRBV13 TRBD1 TRBJ2-1 many 15
CASSRDSDTPLGSRLYF TGTGCCAGCAGCCGGGACAGCGATACCCCTCTTGGTTCCCGACTCTATTTT TRBV2 TRBD1 TRBJ1-3 few 17
CASSHDRAGELFF TGTGCCAGCAGCCATGACAGGGCCGGGGAGCTGTTTTTT TRBV5-5 TRBD1 TRBJ2-2 few 13
CASSPDISYEQYF TGTGCCAGCAGCCCCGACATCTCCTACGAGCAGTACTTC TRBV7-6 - TRBJ2-7 - 13
CASSYSSAAYEQYF TGTGCCAGCAGTTATTCCAGCGCGGCCTACGAGCAGTACTTC TRBV6-6 - TRBJ2-7 - 14
CASSEAGGGGETQYF TGTGCCAGCAGTGAAGCGGGTGGAGGGGGGGAGACCCAGTACTTC TRBV2 - TRBJ2-5 once 15
CASSSVADTYEQYF TGTGCCAGCAGTTCCGTAGCGGACACCTACGAGCAGTACTTC TRBV27 - TRBJ2-7 few 14
CASSLEGYYNEQFF TGCGCCAGCAGCCTCGAGGGATATTACAATGAGCAGTTCTTC TRBV4-1 - TRBJ2-1 once 14
CASSQIAGVYEQYF TGTGCCAGCAGTCAAATAGCGGGAGTCTACGAGCAGTACTTC TRBV6-6 TRBD2 TRBJ2-7 - 14
CASSLLDRVDQPQHF TGTGCCAGCAGTTTACTCGACAGGGTCGATCAGCCCCAGCATTTT TRBV28 TRBD1 TRBJ1-5 medium-sized 15
CAITESRDQSNYGYTF TGTGCCATCACCGAGTCTAGGGACCAGTCTAACTATGGCTACACCTTC TRBV10-3 - TRBJ1-2 few 16
CASSVDPGDGNTIYF TGTGCCAGCAGCGTAGATCCGGGGGATGGAAACACCATATATTTT TRBV9 - TRBJ1-3 - 15
CASSSSGGVFTDTQYF TGTGCCAGCAGCTCTAGCGGGGGGGTCTTCACAGATACGCAGTATTTT TRBV2 TRBD2 TRBJ2-3 - 16
CASSPRASNTGELFF TGTGCTAGCAGCCCCCGGGCCTCGAACACCGGGGAGCTGTTTTTT TRBV7-7 - TRBJ2-2 once 15
CASSSRPYTEAFF TGTGCCAGCAGTTCCCGACCTTACACTGAAGCTTTCTTT TRBV27 - TRBJ1-1 - 13
CASSLESWGIYGYTF TGTGCCAGCAGCTTAGAATCCTGGGGGATCTATGGCTACACCTTC TRBV7-9 - TRBJ1-2 - 15
CASSSGQASDQPQHF TGTGCCAGCAGCTCGGGACAGGCATCTGATCAGCCCCAGCATTTT TRBV5-5 TRBD1 TRBJ1-5 - 15
CASSLDGRTTTNEKLFF TGTGCCAGCAGCTTAGATGGACGGACGACAACTAATGAAAAACTGTTTTTT TRBV11-3 - TRBJ1-4 few 17
CASSSGPNYEQYF TGTGCCAGCAGCTCGGGACCGAATTACGAGCAGTACTTC TRBV7-6 - TRBJ2-7 medium-sized 13
CASSLGQGFDEQYF TGTGCCAGCAGCCTGGGACAGGGGTTTGACGAGCAGTACTTC TRBV7-9 TRBD1 TRBJ2-7 - 14
CASSQRKENTEAFF TGCGCCAGCAGCCAAAGGAAAGAGAACACTGAAGCTTTCTTT TRBV5-8 - TRBJ1-1 - 14
CASRAAGVQETQYF TGTGCCAGCAGGGCGGCGGGAGTCCAAGAGACCCAGTACTTC TRBV6-6 TRBD2 TRBJ2-5 few 14
CASSIQGSYNEQFF TGTGCCAGTAGTATCCAGGGGTCCTACAATGAGCAGTTCTTC TRBV19 - TRBJ2-1 - 14
CASSPGSGGDDEQYF TGTGCCAGCAGCCCTGGTTCGGGAGGGGACGACGAGCAGTACTTC TRBV7-9 TRBD2 TRBJ2-7 - 15